This TCR beta chain comes out of a study of T-cell memory formation after mild COVID-19. As for the study in general: TCR clusters mostly belonged to single donors.

This clonotype was counted only a few times. Its antigen remains unidentified. Study results and limitations: Proof of SARS-CoV-2 specificity was absent for the second-wave clones that crested on day 37. Contracting CD8+ clones were enriched in EMRA, CD4+ mainly in CM and EM.

5'RACE, which relied on constant-segment primers, yielded TCR alpha and TCR beta cDNA libraries carrying sample barcodes and UMIs. Each CDR3 protein is one row after TCRdb ran MiXCR on the 5' RACE reads. Here the sample spans 450,000 or so distinct CDR3 sequences, approximately 23% being singletons. The source is an adult woman who had mild COVID-19 (a few samples of this study predate the infection). Cell type and time point are not known. The sequenced sample was PBMCs or a T cell subset sorted from them (not recorded which).

The CDR3 spells CASSSISGSSYNEQFF. In DNA form, the CDR3 reads TGCGCCAGCAGCTCGATTAGCGGGTCCTCCTACAATGAGCAGTTCTTC. The chain is built from TRBV5-1 and TRBJ2-1, with 7 positions matching TRBD2. The V gene's germline CDR1 is SGHRS and CDR2 YFSETQ. The CDR3 runs to 16 residues. V shed 3 bases and J 0 bases; nucleotides not matched to a gene: 6.